These 8 T cell receptor beta chains were sequenced from one sample in a study of blood T cell repertoires in COVID-19. Generated by immunoSEQ multiplex PCR, the TCRdb table keeps only in-frame clones and is missing some. Of tens of thousands of clones in the sample, 65% to 90% were seen once. The source material was peripheral blood. These receptors were taken from a man aged 60 to 69 with acute or convalescent COVID-19.

The rearrangement joins TRBV11-2 to TRBJ1-1, with 7 bases matching TRBD1. Germline lookup yields CDR1 SGHAT and CDR2 FQNNGV. The length of the CDR3 is 14 residues. V was clipped by 8 bases and J by 1 base; unmatched bases: 7. The CDR3, as DNA: TGTGCCAGCGGGCGGGACAGACAGAACACTGAAGCTTTCTTT. Encoded protein: CASGRDRQNTEAFF.

The V and J genes are TRBV2 and TRBJ1-6, with a tentative D call TRBD1 (5 bases). V lost 8 bases and J lost 3, with 8 bases in between. Germline V gives CDR1 SNHLY, CDR2 FYNNEI. This CDR3 comprises 13 residues. The CDR3 loop reads CASGQSYNSPLHF. CDR3 sequence (DNA): TGTGCCAGCGGACAAAGCTATAATTCACCCCTCCACTTT.

This rearrangement joins TRBV6-5 to TRBJ2-1; 7 positions agree with TRBD1. This CDR3 has 15 amino acids. CDR1 is MNHEY and CDR2 is SVGAGI in the germline V gene. V dropped 6 bases and J dropped 4; count of bases not matched to a gene: 9. CDR3 region: CASRVTGTAYNEQFF. The CDR3 coding sequence is TGTGCCAGCAGGGTAACCGGGACAGCGTACAATGAGCAGTTCTTC.

The chain is built from TRBV7-2 and TRBJ1-1; D not certain. Germline assignment: CDR1 SGHTA and CDR2 FQGNSA. CDR3 length: 16 residues. The ends were cut back, 5 bases at V and 4 bases at J, with 20 bases in the middle. CDR3 nucleotides: TGTGCCAGCAGCGCCGTGACGGTCGTGAGGCGCACTGAAGCTTTCTTT. Its translation is CASSAVTVVRRTEAFF.

V gene TRBV4-3 combines with J gene TRBJ1-2; TRBD1 aligns across 10 bases. CDR1 is LGHNA and CDR2 is YSLEER in the germline V gene. Trimming took 2 bases from V and 7 from J; bases not matched to a gene: 10. CDR3 length: 16 amino acids. The CDR3 bases are TGCGCCAGCAGCCAACAGACAGGGGGCCCCCTAGGTGGCTACACCTTC. Protein sequence: CASSQQTGGPLGGYTF.

DNA of the CDR3: TGTGCCAGCAGGAACAGGGGAGAGGTGGCTGAAGCTTTCTTT. Translating gives CASRNRGEVAEAFF. The chain has TRBV25-1 and TRBJ1-1, with 7 bases identical to TRBD1. This CDR3 region has 14 residues. The germline V gene has CDR1 MGHDK and CDR2 SYGVNS. Trimming at V came to 6 bases and at J to 6 bases, leaving 10 bases not matched to a gene.

The chain joins TRBV7-2 to TRBJ1-1; D possibly corresponds to TRBD1 (5 bases). Deletions cut 6 bases from V and 1 base from J, with 15 bases between. Per germline, CDR1 SGHTA and CDR2 FQGNSA. The CDR3 spans 15 residues. For the CDR3, the DNA is TGTGCCAGCAGGGAAGCGTGGGGCACGAACACTGAAGCTTTCTTT. Residues: CASREAWGTNTEAFF. Full variable domain (remainder filled in from reference TRBV7-2 and TRBJ1-1): GAGVSQSPSNKVTEKGKDVELRCDPISGHTALYWYRQSLGQGLEFLIYFQGNSAPDKSGLPSDRFSAERTGGSVSTLTIQRTQQEDSAVYLCASREAWGTNTEAFFGQGTRLTVV.

This chain connects TRBV7-3 to TRBJ2-7; D may be TRBD2 (5 bases). Germline V CDR1 and CDR2: SGHTA, FQGTGA. Trimming pared 5 bases from V and 5 bases from J, leaving 13 bases between. This CDR3 region has 13 residues. CDR3: CASSPSYGNEQYF. Here the CDR3 DNA reads TGTGCCAGCAGCCCAAGTTACGGGAACGAGCAGTACTTC.